One sample yielded the 27 T cell receptor beta chains listed below, sequenced in a study of technical replicates of blood from a handful of donors. TCRdb keeps only in-frame clones here, not all; method: immunoSEQ multiplex PCR. The sample holds roughly 50,000 clones; approximately 92% are singletons and the top ten take under 5.5%. Sequenced input: PBMCs. These receptors were obtained from a human donor in good health. Some clones in this sample may be carry-over from other donors' samples.

The rearrangement links TRBV19 to TRBJ2-1; 8 bases are shared with TRBD2. This CDR3 is built from 15 residues. From germline, CDR1 is LNHDA and CDR2 SQIVND (reference sequence). V lost 5 bases to trimming and J lost 0 bases; unmatched junction nucleotides: 3. The CDR3 loop reads CASSPSGSSYNEQFF. CDR3 bases: TGTGCCAGTAGTCCAAGCGGGAGCTCCTACAATGAGCAGTTCTTC.

The chain joins TRBV4-2 to TRBJ2-3; tentatively, D is TRBD1 (5 bases). Germline CDR1 is LGHNA and CDR2 is YNFKEQ. CDR3 length: 15 amino acids. Trimming removed 0 bases at V and 3 bases at J, with 10 bases between. CDR3 in DNA: TGTGCCAGCAGCCAAGATTGGGGCCAAACAGATACGCAGTATTTT. Its protein product is CASSQDWGQTDTQYF.

The CDR3, as DNA: TGTGCCAGCACCGCGAGAGAGACCCAGTACTTC. This encodes CASTARETQYF. The chain uses TRBV28 and TRBJ2-5, with D hard to call. The germline gives CDR1 MDHEN, CDR2 SYDVKM. V was cut by 7 bases and J by 4 bases, with 7 bases left in between. The CDR3 is 11 residues long.

The rearrangement joins TRBV7-2 to TRBJ1-2; D uncertain. Germline lookup yields CDR1 SGHTA and CDR2 FQGNSA. This CDR3 has 12 residues. V was shortened by 0 bases and J by 7 bases, with 6 bases between the two germline ends. The CDR3 spells CASSLALFGYTF. The CDR3 nucleotides read TGTGCCAGCAGCTTAGCACTTTTTGGCTACACCTTC. The full variable domain, in which reference TRBV7-2 and TRBJ1-2 provide the parts outside the CDR3, is GAGVSQSPSNKVTEKGKDVELRCDPISGHTALYWYRQSLGQGLEFLIYFQGNSAPDKSGLPSDRFSAERTGGSVSTLTIQRTQQEDSAVYLCASSLALFGYTFGSGTRLTVV.

Details on this clone: The junction departs from the called germline gene at one end, perhaps through a read error. The chain combines TRBV11-2 with TRBJ2-1; 13 bases agree with TRBD2. CDR1 is SGHAT, CDR2 FQNNGV, per germline. The CDR3 covers 16 residues. The CDR3 coding sequence is TGTGCCAGCAGCCTTGGAAATATTGGGACTAGCGGGATTTCGGTCTTC. Encoded protein: CASSLGNIGTSGISVF. Full variable domain (rest looked up from reference TRBV11-2 and TRBJ2-1): EAGVAQSPRYKIIEKRQSVAFWCNPISGHATLYWYQQILGQGPKLLIQFQNNGVVDDSQLPKDRFSAERLKGVDSTLKIQPAKLEDSAVYLCASSLGNIGTSGISVFGPGTRLTVL.

V usage is TRBV6-6 and J usage is TRBJ1-1, with D unresolved. Germline V CDR1 and CDR2: MNHNY, SVGAGI (reference sequence). The CDR3 sequence is 12 residues long. V was shortened by 2 bases and J by 10 bases, with 11 bases between the two germline ends. The CDR3: CASSYERIGAFF. CDR3 sequence (DNA): TGTGCCAGCAGTTACGAGCGTATCGGAGCTTTCTTT.

The gene calls are TRBV10-3 and TRBJ2-7; 9 nucleotides match TRBD1. This CDR3 comprises 15 residues. Germline loops: CDR1 ENHRY, CDR2 SYGVKD. Losses at the gene ends were 3 bases for V and 7 bases for J; bases not matched to a gene: 10. The DNA for the CDR3 is TGTGCCATCAGTGAAGAACGGACAGGGGTAAATGAGCAGTACTTC. Encoded protein: CAISEERTGVNEQYF.

This sequence joins TRBV27 and TRBJ2-7; 7 bases fit TRBD2. Germline-derived CDR1 and CDR2 are MNHEY and SMNVEV (reference sequence). V lost 1 base to trimming and J lost 2 bases; unmatched junction nucleotides: 5. The CDR3 consists of 15 residues. CDR3 sequence reads: CASSLLGGKTYEQYF. The CDR3 coding sequence is TGTGCCAGCAGTTTATTGGGGGGGAAAACCTACGAGCAGTACTTC.

The gene calls are TRBV7-2 and TRBJ2-1; 9 bases fit TRBD2. V was clipped by 1 base and J by 6 bases; unmatched bases: 4. Germline assignment: CDR1 SGHTA and CDR2 FQGNSA. The CDR3 length is 15 residues. The CDR3 nucleotides read TGTGCCAGCAGCTTAGTTGGCGGGGGGGCCAATGAGCAGTTCTTC. It is translated as CASSLVGGGANEQFF. Full variable domain (missing parts from reference TRBV7-2 and TRBJ2-1): GAGVSQSPSNKVTEKGKDVELRCDPISGHTALYWYRQSLGQGLEFLIYFQGNSAPDKSGLPSDRFSAERTGGSVSTLTIQRTQQEDSAVYLCASSLVGGGANEQFFGPGTRLTVL.

V usage is TRBV4-2 and J usage is TRBJ1-2; D is possibly TRBD1 (5 bases). The V gene lost 1 base and the J gene lost 10 bases, with 13 bases spanning the gap. CDR3 length equals 13 residues. Germline V gene sequence: CDR1 LGHNA, CDR2 YNFKEQ. CDR3 coding DNA: TGTGCCAGCAGCCAAGGGGGGGGTTTAGACTACACCTTC. Protein: CASSQGGGLDYTF.

The rearrangement links TRBV4-1 to TRBJ2-6; 9 nucleotides match TRBD1. CDR3 length equals 17 residues. Germline trimming cut 5 bases from V and 0 bases from J; bases unmatched to any gene: 5. Germline V gene data show CDR1 as MGHRA and CDR2 as YSYEKL. CDR3 amino acids: CASSATGGISGANVLTF. The CDR3 DNA follows: TGCGCCAGCAGCGCGACAGGGGGAATCTCTGGGGCCAACGTCCTGACTTTC.

CDR3 nucleotides: TGTGCCAGCAGCCTGGAGGGGGAGACCCAGTACTTC. This codes for CASSLEGETQYF. The chain carries TRBV5-6 and TRBJ2-5, with D maybe TRBD2 (6 bases). CDR1 SGHDT and CDR2 YYEEEE come from the germline V gene. Between the trimmed V and J ends, which lost 4 bases and 5 bases, there was a span of 9 bases. This CDR3 contains 12 residues.

This clone was counted only a few times. DNA for the CDR3: TGTGCCAGCAGCCCCCGGACTAGTAAACCCTACGAGCAGTACTTC. It specifies CASSPRTSKPYEQYF. The chain is built from TRBV7-2 and TRBJ2-7, with 7 bases lining up with TRBD2. CDR3 length: 15 residues. CDR1 and CDR2 from the germline V gene are SGHTA and FQGNSA. The V gene end was trimmed by 5 bases and the J gene end by 2 bases; junction bases not matched to a gene: 9.

The chain carries TRBV18 and TRBJ2-5, with TRBD2 identical over 12 bases. CDR3 length equals 16 residues. J was trimmed by 4 bases and V by 1 base; bases with no gene match: 4. Germline V lookup: CDR1 KGHSH, CDR2 LQKENI. Written as DNA, the CDR3 is TGTGCCAGCTCACCACAGAAGGGACTAGCGGGAGAGACCCAGTACTTC. Translated: CASSPQKGLAGETQYF.

V gene TRBV2 combines with J gene TRBJ2-7; D may be TRBD2 (6 bases). Germline V gives CDR1 SNHLY, CDR2 FYNNEI. This CDR3 contains 14 residues. V lost 7 bases, J lost 1 base, and 14 bases lay in between. This CDR3 reads CASNNGRGSYEQYF. CDR3 in DNA: TGTGCCAGCAATAATGGGCGGGGATCCTACGAGCAGTACTTC. The whole variable domain, remainder taken from reference TRBV2 and TRBJ2-7, is EPEVTQTPSHQVTQMGQEVILRCVPISNHLYFYWYRQILGQKVEFLVSFYNNEISEKSEIFDDQFSVERPDGSNFTLKIRSTKLEDSAMYFCASNNGRGSYEQYFGPGTRLTVT.

The gene calls are TRBV2 and TRBJ1-5; D call uncertain. The length of the CDR3 is 15 residues. CDR1 is SNHLY and CDR2 is FYNNEI in the germline V gene. With 2 bases removed from V and 4 bases from J, the gap between germline ends came to 12 bases. The CDR3 DNA is TGTGCCAGCAGTGAACAGGCGAAACCAAATCAGCCCCAGCATTTT. The encoded protein is CASSEQAKPNQPQHF.

This chain links TRBV30 with TRBJ2-2; TRBD2 matches at 8 bases. With 0 bases clipped from V and 6 bases from J, the junction kept 3 bases outside the gene matches. The germline CDR1 and CDR2 sequences are GTSNPN and SVGIG (reference sequence). This CDR3 has 14 residues. In DNA form, the CDR3 reads TGTGCCTGGAGTGTACTAGCGGCCTCCGGGGAGCTGTTTTTT. Residues: CAWSVLAASGELFF.

This chain uses TRBV4-1 with TRBJ2-7, with 8 positions matching TRBD2. V lost 4 bases to trimming and J lost 2 bases; unmatched junction nucleotides: 7. CDR1 and CDR2 from the germline V gene are MGHRA and YSYEKL. The CDR3 has 15 residues. The CDR3 spells CASSLQLAETYEQYF. In DNA form, the CDR3 reads TGCGCCAGCAGCCTCCAACTAGCGGAGACCTACGAGCAGTACTTC.

CDR3 in DNA: TGTGCCAGCAGTGATCCCGGGACAGGTTACGAGCAGTACTTC. It is translated as CASSDPGTGYEQYF. This rearrangement joins TRBV2 to TRBJ2-7; 8 bases match TRBD1. The CDR3 totals 14 residues. Germline CDR1 is SNHLY and CDR2 is FYNNEI. Losses at the gene ends were 3 bases for V and 4 bases for J; bases not matched to a gene: 5.

This chain connects TRBV5-6 to TRBJ1-5; tentative D call: TRBD1 (5 bases). This CDR3 contains 13 residues. The V gene's germline CDR1 is SGHDT and CDR2 YYEEEE. V lost 3 bases to trimming and J lost 4 bases, with 8 bases between them. The CDR3 loop reads CASSSGVNQPQHF. DNA of the CDR3: TGTGCCAGCAGCTCGGGGGTTAATCAGCCCCAGCATTTT.

The chain carries TRBV7-9 and TRBJ1-4; 8 positions agree with TRBD1. With 5 bases clipped from V and 6 bases from J, the junction kept 8 bases outside the gene matches. The CDR3 loop spans 15 amino acids. Germline-derived CDR1 and CDR2 are SEHNR and FQNEAQ (reference sequence). CDR3 amino acids: CASSRRTGRDEKLFF. The CDR3 coding sequence is TGTGCCAGCAGCAGGAGGACAGGGAGGGATGAAAAACTGTTTTTT.

J is TRBJ2-2 and V is TRBV15; 9 bases align to TRBD2. From germline, CDR1 is LNHNV and CDR2 YYDKDF (reference sequence). Losses at the gene ends were 7 bases for V and 8 bases for J; bases not matched to a gene: 14. The CDR3 loop spans 16 amino acids. The DNA of the CDR3 is TGTGCCACCACCCTGCGTGCTAGCGGGGCAGGTGGGGAGCTGTTTTTT. This codes for CATTLRASGAGGELFF.

The chain's CDR3 is CATIQGTGASYEQYF. CDR3 DNA: TGTGCCACCATACAGGGGACAGGGGCGAGCTACGAGCAGTACTTC. The chain carries TRBV19 and TRBJ2-7; the match to TRBD1 covers 10 bases. The length of the CDR3 is 15 residues. The germline V gene has CDR1 LNHDA and CDR2 SQIVND (reference sequence). J lost 3 bases, V lost 10 bases, and 12 bases had no gene match.

J is TRBJ2-7 and V is TRBV11-2, with TRBD1 matching 7 bases. Germline V lookup: CDR1 SGHAT, CDR2 FQNNGV. CDR3 length equals 15 residues. The J segment lost 2 bases and the V segment lost 4 bases, leaving 8 bases of the junction unmatched. This chain's CDR3 is CASSSAGTATYEQYF. For the CDR3, the DNA is TGTGCCAGCAGCTCTGCCGGGACAGCAACCTACGAGCAGTACTTC.

This chain links TRBV6-1 with TRBJ2-2; the D gene is possibly TRBD1 (6 bases). Between the trimmed V and J ends, which lost 4 bases and 0 bases, there was a span of 12 bases. The CDR3 covers 16 residues. Germline values: CDR1 MNHNS, CDR2 SASEGT. The CDR3 protein is CASSAPQGPNTGELFF. In DNA form, the CDR3 reads TGTGCCAGCAGTGCGCCACAGGGACCGAACACCGGGGAGCTGTTTTTT.

The chain employs TRBV14 and TRBJ2-5, with D possibly matching TRBD1 (5 bases). The germline V gene has CDR1 SGHDN and CDR2 FVKESK. The length of the CDR3 is 16 residues. The V end was cut by 1 base, the J end by 7 bases, with 19 bases between. The CDR3 DNA sequence: TGTGCCAGCAGCCAAGGGTTACGGGCGGCCACAGGGACCCAGTACTTC. Its protein product is CASSQGLRAATGTQYF.

The chain employs TRBV18 and TRBJ2-1; TRBD2 might be the D (5 bases). Germline-derived CDR1 and CDR2 are KGHSH and LQKENI. This CDR3 contains 11 residues. The V end lost 5 bases, the J end lost 9 bases, and 8 bases lay between the germline ends. CDR3 sequence: CASSTRAEQFF. The DNA for the CDR3 is TGTGCCAGCTCAACTAGGGCTGAGCAGTTCTTC.